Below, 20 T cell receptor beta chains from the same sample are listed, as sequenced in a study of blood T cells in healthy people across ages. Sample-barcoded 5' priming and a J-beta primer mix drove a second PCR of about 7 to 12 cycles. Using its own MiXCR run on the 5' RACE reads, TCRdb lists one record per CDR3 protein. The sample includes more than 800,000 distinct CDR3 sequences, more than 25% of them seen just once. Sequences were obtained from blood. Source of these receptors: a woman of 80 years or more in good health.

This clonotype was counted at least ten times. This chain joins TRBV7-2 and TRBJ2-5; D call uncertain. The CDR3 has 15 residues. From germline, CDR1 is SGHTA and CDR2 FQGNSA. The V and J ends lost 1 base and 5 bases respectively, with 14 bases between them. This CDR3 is CASSLEGRPLETQYF. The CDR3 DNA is TGTGCCAGCAGCTTAGAAGGGCGCCCCCTGGAGACCCAGTACTTC.

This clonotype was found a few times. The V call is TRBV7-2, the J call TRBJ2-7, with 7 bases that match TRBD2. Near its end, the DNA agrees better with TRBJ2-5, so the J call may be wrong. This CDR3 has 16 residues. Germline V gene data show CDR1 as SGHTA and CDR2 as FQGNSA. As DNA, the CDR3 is TGTGCCAGCAGCACCCTGGGCGGGGGAAGTGGTGAGACCCAGTACTTC. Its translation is CASSTLGGGSGETQYF.

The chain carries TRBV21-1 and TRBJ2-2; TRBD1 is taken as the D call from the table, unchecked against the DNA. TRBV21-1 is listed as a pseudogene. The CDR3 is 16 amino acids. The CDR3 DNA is TGTGCCAGCAGCCTCCTTGGGGACGAACTTTTCCGGGAGCTGTTTTTT. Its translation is CASSLLGDELFRELFF.

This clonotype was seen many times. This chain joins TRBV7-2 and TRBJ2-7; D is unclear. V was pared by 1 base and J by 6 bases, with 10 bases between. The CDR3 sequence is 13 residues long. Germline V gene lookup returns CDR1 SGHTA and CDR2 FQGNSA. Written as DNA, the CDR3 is TGTGCCAGCAGCTTAGGTGTTGGCCGCGAGCAGTACTTC. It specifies CASSLGVGREQYF. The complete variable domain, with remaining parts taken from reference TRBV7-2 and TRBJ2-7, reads GAGVSQSPSNKVTEKGKDVELRCDPISGHTALYWYRQSLGQGLEFLIYFQGNSAPDKSGLPSDRFSAERTGGSVSTLTIQRTQQEDSAVYLCASSLGVGREQYFGPGTRLTVT.

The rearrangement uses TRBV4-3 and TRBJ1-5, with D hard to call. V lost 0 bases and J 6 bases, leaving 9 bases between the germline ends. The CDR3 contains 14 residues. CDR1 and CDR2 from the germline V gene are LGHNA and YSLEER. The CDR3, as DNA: TGCGCCAGCAGCCAAGATTTGGGAAGTCAGCCCCAGCATTTT. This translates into CASSQDLGSQPQHF.

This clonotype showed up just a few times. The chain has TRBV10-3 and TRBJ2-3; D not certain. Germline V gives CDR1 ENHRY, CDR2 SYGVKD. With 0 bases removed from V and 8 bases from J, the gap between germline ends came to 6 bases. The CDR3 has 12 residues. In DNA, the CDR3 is TGTGCCATCAGTGAGTCCGTTAGTACGCAGTATTTT. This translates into CAISESVSTQYF.

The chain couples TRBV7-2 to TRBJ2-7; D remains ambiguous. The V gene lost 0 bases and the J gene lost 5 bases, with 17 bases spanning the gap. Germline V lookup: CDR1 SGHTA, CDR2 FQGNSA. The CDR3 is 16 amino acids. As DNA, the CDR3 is TGTGCCAGCAGCTTAGCGCTAGGTGGTGCAGGTAACGAGCAGTACTTC. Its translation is CASSLALGGAGNEQYF. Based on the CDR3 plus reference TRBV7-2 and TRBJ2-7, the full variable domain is GAGVSQSPSNKVTEKGKDVELRCDPISGHTALYWYRQSLGQGLEFLIYFQGNSAPDKSGLPSDRFSAERTGGSVSTLTIQRTQQEDSAVYLCASSLALGGAGNEQYFGPGTRLTVT.

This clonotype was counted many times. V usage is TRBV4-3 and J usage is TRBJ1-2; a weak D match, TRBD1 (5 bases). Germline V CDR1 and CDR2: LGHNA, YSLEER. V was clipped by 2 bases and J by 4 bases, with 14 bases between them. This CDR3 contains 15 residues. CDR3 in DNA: TGCGCCAGCAGCCAAAGGCACCGACAGTCCTATGGCTACACCTTC. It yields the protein CASSQRHRQSYGYTF.

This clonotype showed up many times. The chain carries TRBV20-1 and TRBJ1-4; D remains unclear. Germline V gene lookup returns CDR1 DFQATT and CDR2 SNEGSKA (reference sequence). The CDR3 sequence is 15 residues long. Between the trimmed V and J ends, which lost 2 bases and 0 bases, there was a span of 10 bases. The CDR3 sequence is CSARTVQATNEKLFF. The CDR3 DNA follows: TGCAGTGCTAGAACGGTGCAGGCAACTAATGAAAAACTGTTTTTT.

CDR3 loop: CASNRPPGTDGYGYTF. The CDR3 bases are TGTGCCAGCAACCGCCCCCCCGGGACAGACGGCTATGGCTACACCTTC. The chain uses TRBV6-2 or TRBV6-3 and TRBJ1-2, with TRBD1 identical over 7 bases. Germline trimming cut 7 bases from V and 4 bases from J; bases unmatched to any gene: 15. From germline, CDR1 is MNHEY and CDR2 SVGEGT. CDR3 size: 16 residues.

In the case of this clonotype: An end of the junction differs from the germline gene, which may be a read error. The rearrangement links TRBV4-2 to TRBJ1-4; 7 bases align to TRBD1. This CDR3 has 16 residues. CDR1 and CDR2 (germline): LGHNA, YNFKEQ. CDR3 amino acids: CVSSQGPGQSNEKLFF. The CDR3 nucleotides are TGTGTCAGCAGCCAAGGCCCGGGACAGTCTAATGAAAAACTGTTTTTT.

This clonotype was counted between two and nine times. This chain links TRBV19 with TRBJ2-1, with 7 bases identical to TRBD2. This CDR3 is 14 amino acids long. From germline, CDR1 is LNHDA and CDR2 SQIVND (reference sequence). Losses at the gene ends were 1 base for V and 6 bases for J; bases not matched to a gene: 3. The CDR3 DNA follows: TGTGCCAGTAGTATAGTTAGGGAGGGCAATGAGCAGTTCTTC. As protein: CASSIVREGNEQFF.

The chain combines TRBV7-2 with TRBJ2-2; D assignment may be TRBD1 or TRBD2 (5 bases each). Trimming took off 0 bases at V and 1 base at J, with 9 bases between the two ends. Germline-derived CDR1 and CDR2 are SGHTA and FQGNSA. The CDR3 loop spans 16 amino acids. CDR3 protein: CASSLAGRMNTGELFF. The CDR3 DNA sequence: TGTGCCAGCAGCTTAGCGGGACGGATGAACACCGGGGAGCTGTTTTTT.

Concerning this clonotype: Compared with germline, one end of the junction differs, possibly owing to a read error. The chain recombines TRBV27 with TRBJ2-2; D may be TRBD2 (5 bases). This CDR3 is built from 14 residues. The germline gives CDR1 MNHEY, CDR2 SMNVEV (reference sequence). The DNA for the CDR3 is TGTGCCAACAGTCTCACATATAACACCGGGGAGCGGTTTTTT. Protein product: CANSLTYNTGERFF.

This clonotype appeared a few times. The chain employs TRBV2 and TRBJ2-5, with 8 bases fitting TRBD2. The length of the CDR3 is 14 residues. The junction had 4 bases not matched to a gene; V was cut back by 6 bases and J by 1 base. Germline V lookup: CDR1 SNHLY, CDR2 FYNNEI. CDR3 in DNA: TGTGCCAGCAGGCCTGGGACTAGCCAAGAGACCCAGTACTTC. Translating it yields CASRPGTSQETQYF.

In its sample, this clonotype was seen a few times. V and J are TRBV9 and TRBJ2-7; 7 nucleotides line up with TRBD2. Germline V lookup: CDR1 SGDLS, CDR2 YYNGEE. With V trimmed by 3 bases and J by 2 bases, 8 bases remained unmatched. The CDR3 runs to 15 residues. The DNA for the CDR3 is TGTGCCAGCAGCGGGGAGGGTGCGGTTACCTACGAGCAGTACTTC. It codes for CASSGEGAVTYEQYF.

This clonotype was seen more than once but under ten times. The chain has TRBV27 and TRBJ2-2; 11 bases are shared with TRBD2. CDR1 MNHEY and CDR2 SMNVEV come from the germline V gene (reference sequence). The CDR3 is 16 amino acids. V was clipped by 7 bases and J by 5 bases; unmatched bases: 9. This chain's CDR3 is CASTTLAGGQTGELFF. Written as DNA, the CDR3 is TGTGCCAGCACGACTTTAGCGGGGGGGCAGACCGGGGAGCTGTTTTTT.

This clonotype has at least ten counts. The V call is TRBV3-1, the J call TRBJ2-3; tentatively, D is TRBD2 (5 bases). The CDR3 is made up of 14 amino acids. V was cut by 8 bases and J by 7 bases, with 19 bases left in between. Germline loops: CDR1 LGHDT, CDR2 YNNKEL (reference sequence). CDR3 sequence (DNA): TGTGCCAGCTCTACTAGGGCCCACACGAATACGCAGTATTTT. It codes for CASSTRAHTNTQYF.

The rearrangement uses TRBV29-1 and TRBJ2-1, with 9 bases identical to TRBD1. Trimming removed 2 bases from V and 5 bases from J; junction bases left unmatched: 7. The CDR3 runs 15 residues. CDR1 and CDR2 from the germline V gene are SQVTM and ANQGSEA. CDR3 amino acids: CSVELKGQGDNEQFF. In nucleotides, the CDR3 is TGCAGCGTTGAATTAAAGGGACAGGGCGACAATGAGCAGTTCTTC.

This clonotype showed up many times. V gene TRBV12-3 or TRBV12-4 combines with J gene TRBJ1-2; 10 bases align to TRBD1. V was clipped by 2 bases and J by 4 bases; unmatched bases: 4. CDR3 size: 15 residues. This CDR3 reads CASSLSDRGPYGYTF. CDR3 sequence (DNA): TGTGCCAGCAGTTTAAGTGACAGGGGGCCCTATGGCTACACCTTC.